This T cell receptor beta chain was sequenced in a study of beta chain features in type 1 diabetes. Study overall: Healthy donors and patients had similar age, gender and cell yields. Study results and limitations: Shorter TCRB CDR3s, moderately but significantly so, marked every one of the four CD4+ subsets in Type 1 diabetes patients. A greater similarity of naive, central memory and Treg TCRB repertoires was seen among patients than among healthy donors.

TCRB transcripts that were expressed got sequenced, as all of the isolated RNA had been reverse transcribed. Some clones are missing from TCRdb's copy, which holds only in-frame ones; the method was immunoSEQ multiplex PCR. The sample yields tens of thousands of clones, around three fifths seen once. This clone was counted only a few times. Its antigen is undetermined. This CDR3 has 14 amino acids. V was pared by 7 bases and J by 1 base, with 2 bases of the junction left unmatched. CDR1 is SGHTA, CDR2 FQGNSA, per germline. Material for sequencing was stem cell memory CD4+ T cells from blood. The receptor's source is a man between 18 and 29 years old with type 1 diabetes. This sequence joins TRBV7-2 and TRBJ2-2, with 8 bases matching TRBD1. For the CDR3, the DNA is TGTGCCAGCACCGGGACAGGGAACACCGGGGAGCTGTTTTTT. Protein sequence: CASTGTGNTGELFF. Full variable domain (outside the CDR3, taken from reference TRBV7-2 and TRBJ2-2): GAGVSQSPSNKVTEKGKDVELRCDPISGHTALYWYRQSLGQGLEFLIYFQGNSAPDKSGLPSDRFSAERTGGSVSTLTIQRTQQEDSAVYLCASTGTGNTGELFFGEGSRLTVL.